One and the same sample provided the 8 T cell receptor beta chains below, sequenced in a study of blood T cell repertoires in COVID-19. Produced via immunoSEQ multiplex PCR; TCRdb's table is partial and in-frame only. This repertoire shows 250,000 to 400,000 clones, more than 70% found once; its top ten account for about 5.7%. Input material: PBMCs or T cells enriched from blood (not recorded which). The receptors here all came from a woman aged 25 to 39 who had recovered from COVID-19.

The DNA of the CDR3 is TGTGCCAGTAGTATAGATGGGGCAGGGGATTATAATTCACCCCTCCACTTT. Its translation is CASSIDGAGDYNSPLHF. The rearrangement uses TRBV19 and TRBJ1-6; the D gene is possibly TRBD1 (6 bases). This CDR3 is 17 amino acids long. Trimming left V 0 bases short and J 4 bases short, with 13 bases between. Germline V CDR1 and CDR2: LNHDA, SQIVND (reference sequence).

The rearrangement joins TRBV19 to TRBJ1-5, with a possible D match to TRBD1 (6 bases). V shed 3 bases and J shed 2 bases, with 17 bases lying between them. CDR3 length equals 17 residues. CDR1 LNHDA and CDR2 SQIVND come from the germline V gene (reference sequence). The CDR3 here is CASSIPRGRLGNQPQHF. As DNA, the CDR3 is TGTGCCAGTAGTATCCCCAGGGGACGCTTGGGCAATCAGCCCCAGCATTTT. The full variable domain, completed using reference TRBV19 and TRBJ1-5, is DGGITQSPKYLFRKEGQNVTLSCEQNLNHDAMYWYRQDPGQGLRLIYYSQIVNDFQKGDIAEGYSVSREKKESFPLTVTSAQKNPTAFYLCASSIPRGRLGNQPQHFGDGTRLSIL.

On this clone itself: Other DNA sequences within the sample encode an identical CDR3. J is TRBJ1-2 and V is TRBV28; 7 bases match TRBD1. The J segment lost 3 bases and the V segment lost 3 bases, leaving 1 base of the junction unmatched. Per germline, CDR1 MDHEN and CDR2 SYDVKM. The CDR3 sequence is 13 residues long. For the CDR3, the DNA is TGTGCCAGCAGTTTGGGGACAGACTATGGCTACACCTTC. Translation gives CASSLGTDYGYTF.

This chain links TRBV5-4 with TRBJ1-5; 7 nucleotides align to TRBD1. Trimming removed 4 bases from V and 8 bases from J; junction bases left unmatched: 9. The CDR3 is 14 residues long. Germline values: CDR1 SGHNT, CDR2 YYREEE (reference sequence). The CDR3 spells CASSRQGGSEPQHF. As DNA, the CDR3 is TGTGCCAGCAGCAGACAGGGAGGTTCGGAGCCCCAGCATTTT. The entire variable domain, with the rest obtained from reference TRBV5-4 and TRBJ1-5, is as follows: ETGVTQSPTHLIKTRGQQVTLRCSSQSGHNTVSWYQQALGQGPQFIFQYYREEENGRGNFPPRFSGLQFPNYSSELNVNALELDDSALYLCASSRQGGSEPQHFGDGTRLSIL.

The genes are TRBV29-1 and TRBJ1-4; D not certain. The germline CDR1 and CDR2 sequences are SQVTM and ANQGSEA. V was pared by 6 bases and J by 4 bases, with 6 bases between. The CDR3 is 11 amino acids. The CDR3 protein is CSVRVNEKLFF. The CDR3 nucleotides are TGCAGCGTACGGGTTAATGAAAAACTGTTTTTT.

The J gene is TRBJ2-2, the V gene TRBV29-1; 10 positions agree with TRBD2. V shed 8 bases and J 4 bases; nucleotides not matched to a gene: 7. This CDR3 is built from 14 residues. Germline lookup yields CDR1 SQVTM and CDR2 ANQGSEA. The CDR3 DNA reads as TGCAGCATCGTAGCGGGGGGCTTCACCGGGGAGCTGTTTTTT. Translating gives CSIVAGGFTGELFF.

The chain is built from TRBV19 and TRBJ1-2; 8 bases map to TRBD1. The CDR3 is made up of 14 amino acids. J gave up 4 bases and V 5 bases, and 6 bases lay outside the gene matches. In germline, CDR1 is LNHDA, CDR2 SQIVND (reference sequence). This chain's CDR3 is CASSPPTGAYGYTF. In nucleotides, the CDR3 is TGTGCCAGTAGTCCACCGACAGGGGCCTATGGCTACACCTTC.

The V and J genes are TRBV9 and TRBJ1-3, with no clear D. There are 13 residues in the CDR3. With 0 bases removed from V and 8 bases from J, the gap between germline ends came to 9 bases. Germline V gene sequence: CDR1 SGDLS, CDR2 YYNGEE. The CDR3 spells CASSVGGADTIYF. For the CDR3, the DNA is TGTGCCAGCAGCGTAGGGGGAGCGGACACCATATATTTT.